A single sample is the source of the 20 T cell receptor beta chains below, sequenced in a study of blood T cell repertoires in COVID-19. The repertoire was sequenced with immunoSEQ multiplex PCR; TCRdb's copy has only in-frame clones and lacks some. Among 300,000 or so clones listed, about nine tenths were seen once. Sequenced sample: peripheral blood. These receptors came from a woman in her forties with acute or convalescent COVID-19.

The rearrangement uses TRBV19 and TRBJ1-4; possibly TRBD1 for D (6 bases). Germline CDR1 reads LNHDA; CDR2 reads SQIVND (reference sequence). The germline V and J ends were trimmed by 11 bases and 7 bases, with 17 bases remaining between them. There are 13 residues in the CDR3. CDR3 loop: CARQGGAGEKLFF. The CDR3 nucleotides read TGTGCCCGCCAAGGGGGAGCAGGTGAAAAACTGTTTTTT.

J is TRBJ1-4 and V is TRBV3-1 (or the pseudogene TRBV3-2); no reliable D call. From germline, CDR1 is LGHDT and CDR2 YNNKEL (reference sequence). CDR3 length: 15 amino acids. Trimming left V 1 base short and J 4 bases short, with 10 bases between. This CDR3 is CASSQALLDNEKLFF. For the CDR3, the DNA is TGTGCCAGCAGCCAAGCTCTACTAGATAATGAAAAACTGTTTTTT.

This chain connects TRBV29-1 to TRBJ1-5; D is unclear. Germline CDR1 SQVTM, CDR2 ANQGSEA. The CDR3 totals 13 residues. CDR3 amino acids: CAGRGDSNQPQHF. In DNA form, the CDR3 reads TGCGCCGGTAGAGGAGACAGCAATCAGCCCCAGCATTTT.

The chain has TRBV30 and TRBJ1-2, with D unresolved. Germline V CDR1 and CDR2: GTSNPN, SVGIG (reference sequence). This CDR3 comprises 15 residues. Trimming took 4 bases from V and 3 from J, leaving 18 bases between them. The CDR3 sequence is CAWTVTRLFHYGYTF. The CDR3 region has the DNA TGTGCCTGGACAGTCACCCGACTCTTCCACTATGGCTACACCTTC.

The count of this clone is one. The chain links TRBV18 to TRBJ1-1; maybe TRBD1 (6 bases). With 4 bases removed from V and 3 bases from J, the gap between germline ends came to 12 bases. There are 14 residues in the CDR3. Germline values: CDR1 KGHSH, CDR2 LQKENI. The CDR3 protein is CASSLRNRDTEAFF. CDR3 in DNA: TGTGCCAGCTCACTCCGGAACAGGGACACTGAAGCTTTCTTT.

V usage is TRBV5-4 and J usage is TRBJ2-3; D perhaps matches TRBD1 (6 bases). The CDR3 sequence is 13 residues long. CDR1 SGHNT and CDR2 YYREEE come from the germline V gene (reference sequence). Trimming left V 2 bases short and J 4 bases short, with 8 bases between. This chain's CDR3 is CASSLQGSDTQYF. Written as DNA, the CDR3 is TGTGCCAGCAGCTTACAGGGTTCAGATACGCAGTATTTT.

The chain recombines TRBV10-3 with TRBJ1-1; the match to TRBD1 covers 9 bases. This CDR3 spans 16 amino acids. Germline V gene lookup returns CDR1 ENHRY and CDR2 SYGVKD. With V trimmed by 2 bases and J by 7 bases, 11 bases remained unmatched. The CDR3 DNA sequence: TGTGCCATCAGTGAGACAATACTCGGACAGGGGATTGAAGCTTTCTTT. Translation: CAISETILGQGIEAFF.

This clone showed up just once. This chain joins TRBV12-3 or TRBV12-4 and TRBJ2-3; TRBD2 is a possible D gene (5 bases). V lost 7 bases and J lost 4, with 12 bases in between. This CDR3 comprises 13 residues. The CDR3 reads CASILGGADTQYF. The CDR3 DNA sequence: TGTGCCAGCATCCTAGGAGGTGCAGATACGCAGTATTTT.

This sequence joins TRBV13 and TRBJ1-1; a possible D gene is TRBD1 (5 bases). CDR1 and CDR2 (germline): PRHDT, FYEKMQ (reference sequence). The CDR3 contains 12 residues. Trimming removed 10 bases at V and 1 base at J, with 10 bases between. CDR3 DNA sequence: TGTGCCACCCTACAGGAGAACACTGAAGCTTTCTTT. Protein product: CATLQENTEAFF. Variable domain in full (rest from reference TRBV13 and TRBJ1-1): AAGVIQSPRHLIKEKRETATLKCYPIPRHDTVYWYQQGPGQDPQFLISFYEKMQSDKGSIPDRFSAQQFSDYHSELNMSSLELGDSALYFCATLQENTEAFFGQGTRLTVV.

V usage is TRBV12-3 or TRBV12-4 and J usage is TRBJ2-1; D might be TRBD2 (6 bases). The length of the CDR3 is 11 residues. Deletions cut 2 bases from V and 11 bases from J, with 7 bases between. The chain's CDR3 is CASSLRGKQFF. DNA of the CDR3: TGTGCCAGCAGTTTACGGGGGAAGCAGTTCTTC.

The gene calls are TRBV7-3 and TRBJ2-1; 10 bases match TRBD1. The J segment lost 7 bases and the V segment lost 2 bases, leaving 8 bases of the junction unmatched. Germline CDR1 reads SGHTA; CDR2 reads FQGTGA. CDR3 length: 16 amino acids. Written as DNA, the CDR3 is TGTGCCAGCAGCTTACTCCCCGGGACAGGGGTGAATGAGCAGTTCTTC. It encodes CASSLLPGTGVNEQFF.

The CDR3 is CASRGTGGKDTEAFF. The DNA of the CDR3 is TGTGCCAGCAGGGGGACAGGGGGCAAGGACACTGAAGCTTTCTTT. The rearrangement joins TRBV2 to TRBJ1-1; 12 bases agree with TRBD1. CDR3 length equals 15 residues. Germline V CDR1 and CDR2: SNHLY, FYNNEI. V gave up 6 bases and J gave up 3 bases; unmatched junction bases: 5.

The rearrangement uses TRBV29-1 and TRBJ2-5, with 7 bases lining up with TRBD1. Trimming took 6 bases from V and 2 from J; bases not matched to a gene: 6. The germline V gene encodes CDR1 SQVTM and CDR2 ANQGSEA. CDR3 size: 13 residues. CDR3 amino acids: CSVSPGQQETQYF. In DNA form, the CDR3 reads TGCAGCGTCTCACCGGGACAGCAAGAGACCCAGTACTTC.

The CDR3 bases are TGTGCCAGCGTCGCCTGGGGAGGAGAGACCCAGTACTTC. Its translation is CASVAWGGETQYF. This sequence joins TRBV12-3 or TRBV12-4 and TRBJ2-5; tentative D call: TRBD2 (6 bases). V was clipped by 8 bases and J by 4 bases, with 14 bases between them. This CDR3 is 13 amino acids long.

The genes are TRBV2 and TRBJ2-3, with 8 bases lining up with TRBD1. V lost 8 bases, J lost 2 bases, and 9 bases stayed unmatched. CDR1 and CDR2 from the germline V gene are SNHLY and FYNNEI. There are 15 residues in the CDR3. The CDR3 sequence is CASEGWTGHTDTQYF. Written as DNA, the CDR3 is TGTGCCAGCGAGGGGTGGACAGGGCACACAGATACGCAGTATTTT.

This CDR3 is CASSLDAGTGGVRDYGYTF. The CDR3 bases are TGTGCCAGCAGCTTAGACGCAGGGACAGGGGGAGTTCGGGACTATGGCTACACCTTC. V is TRBV7-9 and J is TRBJ1-2; TRBD1 matches 11 bases. Germline V gene sequence: CDR1 SEHNR, CDR2 FQNEAQ (reference sequence). Germline trimming cut 1 base from V and 3 bases from J; bases unmatched to any gene: 13. This CDR3 region has 19 residues. The entire variable domain, with the rest obtained from reference TRBV7-9 and TRBJ1-2, is as follows: DTGVSQNPRHKITKRGQNVTFRCDPISEHNRLYWYRQTLGQGPEFLTYFQNEAQLEKSRLLSDRFSAERPKGSFSTLEIQRTEQGDSAMYLCASSLDAGTGGVRDYGYTFGSGTRLTVV.

The rearrangement joins TRBV6-5 to TRBJ2-7, with 10 positions matching TRBD1. V was pared by 6 bases and J by 4 bases, with 3 bases of the junction left unmatched. The CDR3 extends over 13 amino acids. Germline CDR1 is MNHEY and CDR2 is SVGAGI. The CDR3, as DNA: TGTGCCAGCAGCGGGGACAGGGGTTACGAGCAGTACGTC. Its protein is CASSGDRGYEQYV.

This chain joins TRBV2 and TRBJ1-1; TRBD1 agrees at 7 bases. Germline trimming cut 6 bases from V and 0 bases from J; bases unmatched to any gene: 4. Germline V gene lookup returns CDR1 SNHLY and CDR2 FYNNEI. The CDR3 is made up of 14 amino acids. CDR3 nucleotide sequence: TGTGCCAGCAGCAAGACAGGGTTGAACACTGAAGCTTTCTTT. This gives the protein CASSKTGLNTEAFF. The whole variable domain, filled in from reference TRBV2 and TRBJ1-1, reads EPEVTQTPSHQVTQMGQEVILRCVPISNHLYFYWYRQILGQKVEFLVSFYNNEISEKSEIFDDQFSVERPDGSNFTLKIRSTKLEDSAMYFCASSKTGLNTEAFFGQGTRLTVV.

CDR3 loop: CASLPDSPNTEAFF. The DNA for the CDR3 is TGTGCCAGCCTTCCGGACAGCCCGAACACTGAAGCTTTCTTT. This chain uses TRBV2 with TRBJ1-1, with D possibly matching TRBD1 (6 bases). V dropped 8 bases and J dropped 1 base, with 14 bases sitting between them. This CDR3 contains 14 residues. In germline, CDR1 is SNHLY, CDR2 FYNNEI.

The chain uses TRBV4-1 and TRBJ1-2, with TRBD1 matching over 7 bases. V lost 0 bases and J lost 5; bases outside the gene matches: 3. This CDR3 has 14 amino acids. CDR1 MGHRA and CDR2 YSYEKL come from the germline V gene. CDR3 DNA sequence: TGCGCCAGCAGCCAAGAAGAGACAGGGTATGGCTACACCTTC. Its protein product is CASSQEETGYGYTF.